The entry below describes one T cell receptor beta chain. This record belongs to a study of blood T cell repertoires in COVID-19. About the research overall: Spain, Italy and the United States supplied samples that represented acute and convalescent COVID-19. Sample material is recorded as cDNA or gDNA derived from T cells, B-cell-depleted T cells, or PBMCs.

In the original processing: Reference gene primers were amplified, and this amplification served to estimate nucleated cell counts. This table comes from immunoSEQ multiplex PCR, and its TCRdb copy is limited to in-frame clones, with some not included. V and J calls and clone size are given by that table; D and trimming were obtained from the DNA. The repertoire consists of 30,000 or so clones, with roughly 84% occurring once and the leading ten covering 11% to 15%. The CDR3 has 13 amino acids. Per germline, CDR1 ENHRY and CDR2 SYGVKD. V trimming: 8 bases; J trimming: 8 bases; junction bases outside the gene matches: 3.

The specimen was peripheral blood. The clonotype originates from a man between 60 and 70 years old with active COVID-19. The V call is TRBV10-3, the J call TRBJ2-1, with 13 bases lining up with TRBD2. In DNA form, the CDR3 reads TGTGCCATCCGGACTAGCGGGAGCGATGAGCAGTTCTTC. Its protein is CAIRTSGSDEQFF.